Shown below are 6 T cell receptor beta chains from a single sample sequenced in a study of T-cell memory formation after mild COVID-19. Using its own MiXCR run on the 5' RACE reads, TCRdb lists one record per CDR3 protein. The sample consists of 550,000 to 700,000 distinct CDR3 sequences, about a sixth of them appearing once. Sequencing used PBMCs or a T cell subset sorted from them (not recorded which). The receptors come from an adult woman who had mild COVID-19 (a few samples of this study predate the infection). Cell type and time point are not known.

This clonotype was seen many times. The chain has TRBV3-1 and TRBJ1-5; 7 bases agree with TRBD1. Germline CDR1 and CDR2: LGHDT and YNNKEL (reference sequence). V shed 2 bases and J 1 base; nucleotides not matched to a gene: 2. The CDR3 spans 15 residues. The CDR3 reads CASSQRGQSNQPQHF. DNA for the CDR3: TGTGCCAGCAGCCAAAGGGGACAGAGCAATCAGCCCCAGCATTTT.

This clonotype was detected a few times. J is TRBJ2-1 and V is TRBV9; 11 nucleotides agree with TRBD2. Trimming removed 0 bases from V and 3 bases from J; junction bases left unmatched: 2. The CDR3 runs 16 residues. Germline CDR1 SGDLS, CDR2 YYNGEE. In DNA, the CDR3 is TGTGCCAGCAGCGTAGACCTAGCGGGAGGCTACAATGAGCAGTTCTTC. Translation: CASSVDLAGGYNEQFF.

J is TRBJ2-1 and V is TRBV9; 10 bases are a match to TRBD2. The germline gives CDR1 SGDLS, CDR2 YYNGEE. The CDR3 has 15 residues. V gave up 3 bases and J gave up 6 bases; unmatched junction bases: 6. In DNA form, the CDR3 reads TGTGCCAGCAGCGCAAGCGGGAGGGTTAGCAATGAGCAGTTCTTC. This gives the protein CASSASGRVSNEQFF.

This clonotype was observed a few times. The J gene is TRBJ1-1, the V gene TRBV27; 8 bases match TRBD1. CDR1 and CDR2 (germline): MNHEY, SMNVEV (reference sequence). The CDR3 length is 13 residues. V dropped 6 bases and J dropped 8; count of bases not matched to a gene: 8. CDR3 DNA: TGTGCCAGCAGCCTACAGGGGGTCCCGGAAGCTTTCTTT. This encodes CASSLQGVPEAFF.

This clonotype turned up a few times. V gene TRBV5-1 combines with J gene TRBJ2-3; no reliable D call. The V gene lost 4 bases and the J gene lost 3 bases, with 12 bases spanning the gap. Germline V gene lookup returns CDR1 SGHRS and CDR2 YFSETQ. This CDR3 is built from 14 residues. CDR3 DNA: TGCGCCAGCAGCGTTACGGAGAGAACAGATACGCAGTATTTT. As protein: CASSVTERTDTQYF. Combining the CDR3 with reference TRBV5-1 and TRBJ2-3 gives the whole variable domain KAGVTQTPRYLIKTRGQQVTLSCSPISGHRSVSWYQQTPGQGLQFLFEYFSETQRNKGNFPGRFSGRQFSNSRSEMNVSTLELGDSALYLCASSVTERTDTQYFGPGTRLTVL.

This sequence joins TRBV2 and TRBJ2-7, with TRBD1 as a possible D gene (6 bases). Germline CDR1 reads SNHLY; CDR2 reads FYNNEI. CDR3 length: 12 residues. V gave up 11 bases and J gave up 4 bases, with 15 bases separating them. In nucleotides, the CDR3 is TGTGCCTCCGGGACACATCAGTACGAGCAGTACTTC. It is translated as CASGTHQYEQYF.